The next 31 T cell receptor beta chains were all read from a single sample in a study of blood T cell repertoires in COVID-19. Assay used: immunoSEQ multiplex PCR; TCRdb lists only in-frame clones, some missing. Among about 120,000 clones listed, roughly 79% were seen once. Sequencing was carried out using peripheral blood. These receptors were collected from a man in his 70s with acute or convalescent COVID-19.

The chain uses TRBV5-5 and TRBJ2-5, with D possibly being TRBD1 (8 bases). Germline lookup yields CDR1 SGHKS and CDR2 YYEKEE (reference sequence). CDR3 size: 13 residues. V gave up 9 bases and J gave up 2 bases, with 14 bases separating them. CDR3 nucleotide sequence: TGTGCCACCGGACAGGGAGGGCAAGAGACCCAGTACTTC. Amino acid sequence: CATGQGGQETQYF.

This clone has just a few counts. The DNA of the CDR3 is TGTGCCAGCAGCATCAGGGGAGAGACCCAGTACTTC. Protein: CASSIRGETQYF. This chain links TRBV21-1 with TRBJ2-5; the table's D call TRBD1 went unverified against the DNA. TRBV21-1 is termed a pseudogene. The CDR3 consists of 12 residues.

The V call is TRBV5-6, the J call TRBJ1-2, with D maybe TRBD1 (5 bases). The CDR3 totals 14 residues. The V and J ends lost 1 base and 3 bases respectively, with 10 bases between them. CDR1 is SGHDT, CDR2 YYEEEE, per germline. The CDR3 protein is CASSLYGGDYGYTF. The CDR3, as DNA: TGTGCCAGCAGCTTGTACGGGGGAGACTATGGCTACACCTTC.

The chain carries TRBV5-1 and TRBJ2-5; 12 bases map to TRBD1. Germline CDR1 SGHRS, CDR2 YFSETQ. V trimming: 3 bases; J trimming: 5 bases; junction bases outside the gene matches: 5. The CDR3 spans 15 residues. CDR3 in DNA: TGCGCCAGCAGCTCCGGGACAGGGGGCCTGGAGACCCAGTACTTC. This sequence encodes CASSSGTGGLETQYF. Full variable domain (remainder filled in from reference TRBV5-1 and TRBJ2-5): KAGVTQTPRYLIKTRGQQVTLSCSPISGHRSVSWYQQTPGQGLQFLFEYFSETQRNKGNFPGRFSGRQFSNSRSEMNVSTLELGDSALYLCASSSGTGGLETQYFGPGTRLLVL.

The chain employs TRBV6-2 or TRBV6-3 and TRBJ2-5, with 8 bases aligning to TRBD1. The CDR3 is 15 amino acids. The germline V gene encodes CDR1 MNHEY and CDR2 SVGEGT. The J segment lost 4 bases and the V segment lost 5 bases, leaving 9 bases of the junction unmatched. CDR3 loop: CASSKGQGRVETQYF. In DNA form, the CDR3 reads TGTGCCAGCAGTAAAGGACAGGGTAGGGTAGAGACCCAGTACTTC.

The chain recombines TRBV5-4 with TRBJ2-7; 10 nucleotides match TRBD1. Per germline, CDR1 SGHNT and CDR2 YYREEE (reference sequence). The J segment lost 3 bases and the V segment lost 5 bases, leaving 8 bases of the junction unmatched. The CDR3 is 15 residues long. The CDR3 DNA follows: TGTGCCAGCAGGGAGGGACAGGGGAGAAGCTACGAGCAGTACTTC. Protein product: CASREGQGRSYEQYF. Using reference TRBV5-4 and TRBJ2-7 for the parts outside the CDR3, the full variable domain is ETGVTQSPTHLIKTRGQQVTLRCSSQSGHNTVSWYQQALGQGPQFIFQYYREEENGRGNFPPRFSGLQFPNYSSELNVNALELDDSALYLCASREGQGRSYEQYFGPGTRLTVT.

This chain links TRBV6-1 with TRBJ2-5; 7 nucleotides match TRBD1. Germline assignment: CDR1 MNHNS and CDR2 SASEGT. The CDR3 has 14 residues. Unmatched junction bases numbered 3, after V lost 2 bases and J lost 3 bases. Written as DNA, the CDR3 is TGTGCCAGCAGTGAATACAGGGGCAAAGAGACCCAGTACTTC. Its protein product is CASSEYRGKETQYF.

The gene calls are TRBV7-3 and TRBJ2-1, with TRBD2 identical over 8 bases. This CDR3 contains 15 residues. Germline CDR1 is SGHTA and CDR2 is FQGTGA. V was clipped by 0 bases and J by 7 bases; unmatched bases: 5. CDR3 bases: TGTGCCAGCAGCTTAACCGGGGGGGCCCCGAATGAGCAGTTCTTC. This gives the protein CASSLTGGAPNEQFF.

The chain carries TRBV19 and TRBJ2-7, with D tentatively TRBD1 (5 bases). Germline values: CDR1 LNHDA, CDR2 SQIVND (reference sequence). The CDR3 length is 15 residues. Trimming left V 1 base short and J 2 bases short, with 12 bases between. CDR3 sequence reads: CASSIGTPTAYEQYF. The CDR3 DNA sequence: TGTGCCAGTAGTATAGGGACACCTACCGCCTACGAGCAGTACTTC.

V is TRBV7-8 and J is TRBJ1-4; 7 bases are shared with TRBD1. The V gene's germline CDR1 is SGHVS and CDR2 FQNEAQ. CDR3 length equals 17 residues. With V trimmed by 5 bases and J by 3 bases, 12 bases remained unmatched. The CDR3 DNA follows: TGTGCCAGCAGCCACCTACAGGGGAGTGGGGCTAATGAAAAACTGTTTTTT. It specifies CASSHLQGSGANEKLFF.

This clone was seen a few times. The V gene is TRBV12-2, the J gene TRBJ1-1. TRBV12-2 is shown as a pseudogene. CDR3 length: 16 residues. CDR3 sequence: CASRLVAVRGNTEAFF. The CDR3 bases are TGTGCAAGTCGCTTAGTTGCGGTCCGGGGGAACACTGAAGCTTTCTTT.

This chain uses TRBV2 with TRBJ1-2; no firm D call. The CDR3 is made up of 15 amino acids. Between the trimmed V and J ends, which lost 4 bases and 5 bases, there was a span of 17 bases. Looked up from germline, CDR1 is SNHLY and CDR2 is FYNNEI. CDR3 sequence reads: CASSVQSLPGYGYTF. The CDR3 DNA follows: TGTGCCAGCAGTGTCCAGAGCCTGCCGGGATATGGCTACACCTTC.

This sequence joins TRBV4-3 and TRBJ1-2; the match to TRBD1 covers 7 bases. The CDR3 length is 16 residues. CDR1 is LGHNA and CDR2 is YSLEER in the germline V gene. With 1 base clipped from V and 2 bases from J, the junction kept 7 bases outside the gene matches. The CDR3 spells CASSQVSGRGNYGYTF. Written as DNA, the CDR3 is TGCGCCAGCAGCCAAGTCAGCGGCAGGGGGAACTATGGCTACACCTTC.

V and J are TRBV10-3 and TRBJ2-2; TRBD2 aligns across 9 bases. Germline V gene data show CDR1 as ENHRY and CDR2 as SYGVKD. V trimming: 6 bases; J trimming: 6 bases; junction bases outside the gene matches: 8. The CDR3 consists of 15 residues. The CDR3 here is CAIRPPAGGPGELFF. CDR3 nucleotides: TGTGCCATCAGACCCCCAGCGGGGGGTCCCGGGGAGCTGTTTTTT.

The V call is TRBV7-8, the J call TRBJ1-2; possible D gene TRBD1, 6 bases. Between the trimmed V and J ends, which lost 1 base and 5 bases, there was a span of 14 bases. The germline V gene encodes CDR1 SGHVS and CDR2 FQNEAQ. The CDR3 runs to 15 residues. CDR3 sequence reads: CASSLVGGLRYGYTF. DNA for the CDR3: TGTGCCAGCAGCTTAGTCGGGGGGCTTAGATATGGCTACACCTTC.

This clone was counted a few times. The CDR3 bases are TGTGCCAGCAGTTTGAAACAGCCTAGCTACTATGGCTACACCTTC. It codes for CASSLKQPSYYGYTF. The genes are TRBV27 and TRBJ1-2; D gene ambiguous. The germline V gene has CDR1 MNHEY and CDR2 SMNVEV (reference sequence). V was clipped by 3 bases and J by 3 bases, with 14 bases between them. The CDR3 consists of 15 residues.

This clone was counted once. Written as DNA, the CDR3 is TGTGCCAGCAGCCAGGCTGGGGCCAACGTCCTGACTTTC. Translation gives CASSQAGANVLTF. This chain uses TRBV7-9 with TRBJ2-6; D not certain. Germline V gene data show CDR1 as SEHNR and CDR2 as FQNEAQ (reference sequence). Trimming removed 5 bases from V and 2 bases from J, with 4 bases in between. This CDR3 comprises 13 residues.

CDR3: CASSKRVRAPARAYYGYTF. The CDR3, as DNA: TGTGCCAGCAGCAAAAGAGTCAGGGCTCCCGCTCGGGCCTACTATGGCTACACCTTC. The V and J genes are TRBV21-1 and TRBJ1-2; TRBD1 is the table's D call, not checked against the DNA. TRBV21-1 is labeled a pseudogene. CDR3 length: 19 residues.

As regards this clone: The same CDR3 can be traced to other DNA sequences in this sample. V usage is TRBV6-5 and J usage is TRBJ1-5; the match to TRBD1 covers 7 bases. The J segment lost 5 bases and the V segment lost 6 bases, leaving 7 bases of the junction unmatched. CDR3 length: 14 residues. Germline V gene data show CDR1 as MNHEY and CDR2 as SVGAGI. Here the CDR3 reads CASSRQGGDQPQHF. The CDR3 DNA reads TGTGCCAGCAGCCGACAGGGAGGTGATCAGCCCCAGCATTTT.

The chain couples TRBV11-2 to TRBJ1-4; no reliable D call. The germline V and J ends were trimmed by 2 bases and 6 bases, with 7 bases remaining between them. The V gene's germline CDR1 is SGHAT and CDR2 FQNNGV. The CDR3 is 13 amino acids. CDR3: CASSLRGYEKLFF. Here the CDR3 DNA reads TGTGCCAGCAGCTTACGAGGGTATGAAAAACTGTTTTTT.

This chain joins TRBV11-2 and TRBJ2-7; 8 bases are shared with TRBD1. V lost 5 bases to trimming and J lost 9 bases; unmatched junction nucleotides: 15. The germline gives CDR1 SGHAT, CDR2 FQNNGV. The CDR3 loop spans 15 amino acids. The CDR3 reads CASSPRDRSGDGQYF. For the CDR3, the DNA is TGTGCCAGCAGCCCGCGGGACAGGTCGGGGGACGGGCAGTACTTC.

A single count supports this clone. This chain's CDR3 is CASSRQQGYGYTF. The CDR3 DNA is TGCGCCAGCAGCCGACAACAGGGTTATGGCTACACCTTC. The chain couples TRBV4-1 to TRBJ1-2; TRBD1 is a possible D gene (6 bases). Deletions cut 4 bases from V and 5 bases from J, with 11 bases between. Germline CDR1 is MGHRA and CDR2 is YSYEKL. CDR3 length equals 13 residues.

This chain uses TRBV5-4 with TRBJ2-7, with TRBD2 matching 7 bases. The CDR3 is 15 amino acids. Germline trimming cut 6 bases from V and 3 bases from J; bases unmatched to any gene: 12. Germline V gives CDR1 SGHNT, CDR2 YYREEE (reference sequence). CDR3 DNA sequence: TGTGCCAGCACTCTCTGGGGAGCGGGGTTCTACGAGCAGTACTTC. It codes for CASTLWGAGFYEQYF.

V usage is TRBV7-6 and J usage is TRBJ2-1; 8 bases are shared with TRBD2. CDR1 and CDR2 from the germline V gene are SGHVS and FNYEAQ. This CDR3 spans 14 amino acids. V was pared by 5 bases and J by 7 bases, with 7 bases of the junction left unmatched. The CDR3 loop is CASSTWTSRNEQFF. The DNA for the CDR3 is TGTGCCAGCAGCACCTGGACTAGCCGTAATGAGCAGTTCTTC. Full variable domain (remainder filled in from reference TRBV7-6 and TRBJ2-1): GAGVSQSPRYKVTKRGQDVALRCDPISGHVSLYWYRQALGQGPEFLTYFNYEAQQDKSGLPNDRFSAERPEGSISTLTIQRTEQRDSAMYRCASSTWTSRNEQFFGPGTRLTVL.

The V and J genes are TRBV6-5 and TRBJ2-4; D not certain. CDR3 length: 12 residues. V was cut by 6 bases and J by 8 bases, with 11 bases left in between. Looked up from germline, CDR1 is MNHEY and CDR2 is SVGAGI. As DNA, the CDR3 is TGTGCCAGCAGCCTAAGTATGGACATTCAGTACTTC. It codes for CASSLSMDIQYF.

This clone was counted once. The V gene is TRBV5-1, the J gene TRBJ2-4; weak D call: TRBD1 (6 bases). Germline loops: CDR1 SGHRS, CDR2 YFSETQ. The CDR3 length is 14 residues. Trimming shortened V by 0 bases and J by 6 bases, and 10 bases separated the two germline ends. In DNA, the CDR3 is TGCGCCAGCAGCTTGGACAGGGTGGTAAACATTCAGTACTTC. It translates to CASSLDRVVNIQYF.

CDR3 DNA sequence: TGTGCCAGCAGCTTATCCCAGGGGCCATACAATGAGCAGTTCTTC. It encodes CASSLSQGPYNEQFF. The chain uses TRBV11-3 and TRBJ2-1; a possible D gene is TRBD1 (6 bases). The CDR3 is 15 amino acids. Deletions cut 2 bases from V and 4 bases from J, with 12 bases between. Germline loops: CDR1 SGHNT, CDR2 YENEEA.

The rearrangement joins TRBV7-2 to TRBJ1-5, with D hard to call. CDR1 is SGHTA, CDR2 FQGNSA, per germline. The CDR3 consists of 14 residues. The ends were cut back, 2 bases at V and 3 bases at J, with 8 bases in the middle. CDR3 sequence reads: CASSLLSSNQPQHF. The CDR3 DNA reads TGTGCCAGCAGCTTATTGTCCTCCAATCAGCCCCAGCATTTT.

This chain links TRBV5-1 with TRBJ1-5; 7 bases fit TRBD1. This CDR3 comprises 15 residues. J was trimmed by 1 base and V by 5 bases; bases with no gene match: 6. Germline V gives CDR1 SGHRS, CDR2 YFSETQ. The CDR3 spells CASRKGADSNQPQHF. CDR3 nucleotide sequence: TGCGCCAGCAGAAAGGGGGCAGACAGCAATCAGCCCCAGCATTTT.

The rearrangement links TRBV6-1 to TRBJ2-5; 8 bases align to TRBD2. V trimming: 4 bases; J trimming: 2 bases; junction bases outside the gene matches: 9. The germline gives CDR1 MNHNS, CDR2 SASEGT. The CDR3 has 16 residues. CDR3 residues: CASSGYETSGQETQYF. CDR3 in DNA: TGTGCCAGCAGTGGTTACGAAACTAGCGGACAAGAGACCCAGTACTTC.

The DNA for the CDR3 is TGTGCCTGGAGCCGGGACAGAATCTCTGGGGCCAACGTCCTGACTTTC. Residues: CAWSRDRISGANVLTF. This chain joins TRBV30 and TRBJ2-6, with 7 positions matching TRBD1. V shed 3 bases, J shed 0 bases, and the junction held 5 bases outside the gene matches. Germline lookup yields CDR1 GTSNPN and CDR2 SVGIG (reference sequence). The CDR3 sequence is 16 residues long.